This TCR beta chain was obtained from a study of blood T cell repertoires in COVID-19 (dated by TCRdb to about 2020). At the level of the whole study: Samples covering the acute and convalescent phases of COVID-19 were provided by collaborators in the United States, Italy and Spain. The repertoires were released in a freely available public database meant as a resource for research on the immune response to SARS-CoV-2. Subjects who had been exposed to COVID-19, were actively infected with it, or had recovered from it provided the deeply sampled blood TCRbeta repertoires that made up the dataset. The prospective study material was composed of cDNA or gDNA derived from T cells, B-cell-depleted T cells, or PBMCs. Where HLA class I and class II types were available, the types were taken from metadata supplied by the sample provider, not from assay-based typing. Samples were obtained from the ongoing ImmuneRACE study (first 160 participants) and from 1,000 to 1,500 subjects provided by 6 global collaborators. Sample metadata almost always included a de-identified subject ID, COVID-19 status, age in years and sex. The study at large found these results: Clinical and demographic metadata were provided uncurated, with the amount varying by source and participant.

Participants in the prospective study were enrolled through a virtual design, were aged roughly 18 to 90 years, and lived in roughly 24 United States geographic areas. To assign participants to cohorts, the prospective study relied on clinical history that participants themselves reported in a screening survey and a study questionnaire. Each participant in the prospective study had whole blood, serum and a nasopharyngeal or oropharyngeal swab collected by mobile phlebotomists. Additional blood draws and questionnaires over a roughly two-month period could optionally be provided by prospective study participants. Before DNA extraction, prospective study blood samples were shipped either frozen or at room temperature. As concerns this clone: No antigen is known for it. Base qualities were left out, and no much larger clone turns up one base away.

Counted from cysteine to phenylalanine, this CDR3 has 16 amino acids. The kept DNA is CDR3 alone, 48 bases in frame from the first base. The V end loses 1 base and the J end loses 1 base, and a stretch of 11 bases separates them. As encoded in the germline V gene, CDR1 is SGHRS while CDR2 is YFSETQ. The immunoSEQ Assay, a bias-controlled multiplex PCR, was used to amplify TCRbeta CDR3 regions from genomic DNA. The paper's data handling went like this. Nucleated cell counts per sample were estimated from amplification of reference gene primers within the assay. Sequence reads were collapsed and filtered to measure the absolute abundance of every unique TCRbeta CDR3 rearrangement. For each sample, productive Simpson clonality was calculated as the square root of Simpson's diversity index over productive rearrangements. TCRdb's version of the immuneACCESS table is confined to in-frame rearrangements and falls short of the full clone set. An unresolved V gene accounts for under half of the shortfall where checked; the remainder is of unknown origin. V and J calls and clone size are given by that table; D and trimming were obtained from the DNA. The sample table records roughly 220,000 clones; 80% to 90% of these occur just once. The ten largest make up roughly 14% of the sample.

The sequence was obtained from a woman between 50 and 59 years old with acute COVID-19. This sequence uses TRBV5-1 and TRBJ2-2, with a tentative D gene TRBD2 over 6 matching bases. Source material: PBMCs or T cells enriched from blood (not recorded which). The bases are TGCGCCAGCAGCTTGATTCCCGGGGGGAACACCGGGGAGCTGTTTTTT. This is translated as CASSLIPGGNTGELFF.